A single sample is the source of the 23 T cell receptor beta chains below, sequenced in a study of a mutant IDH1 vaccine in newly diagnosed glioma. Antigen specificity for these receptors is unknown. Sample time point: week 35, safety follow-up. In the vaccine, a single dose held 300 ug of the mutant IDH1 20-mer peptide, along with topical imiquimod. Profiling relied on immunoSEQ multiplex PCR, and the TCRdb table lists in-frame clones only, not all of them. The repertoire holds some 29,000 clones, with 65% to 85% as singletons. The sequences come from PBMCs, collected from a glioma patient whose treatment included an IDH1 peptide vaccine. All receptors come from a woman aged 25 to 39 with glioma. Some clones in this sample may be carry-over from other donors' samples.

This clone was observed a handful of times. This chain joins TRBV5-1 and TRBJ2-2; the match to TRBD1 covers 9 bases. J gave up 7 bases and V 3 bases, and 7 bases lay outside the gene matches. Germline V gives CDR1 SGHRS, CDR2 YFSETQ. The CDR3 is 15 amino acids. DNA of the CDR3: TGCGCCAGCAGCTACGGGACAGGGTCGGGCGGGGAGCTGTTTTTT. Encoded protein: CASSYGTGSGGELFF.

This clone has just a few counts. The chain uses TRBV11-2 and TRBJ2-7; tentative D call: TRBD1 (6 bases). Germline V gene data show CDR1 as SGHAT and CDR2 as FQNNGV. Trimming stripped 5 bases from V and 2 bases from J, with 10 bases between. The CDR3 has 13 amino acids. The CDR3 here is CASSRAGAYEQYF. The CDR3 DNA reads TGTGCCAGCAGCCGAGCAGGGGCCTACGAGCAGTACTTC.

This chain connects TRBV29-1 to TRBJ2-1, with D possibly being TRBD1 or TRBD2 (5 bases each). V was cut by 4 bases and J by 9 bases, with 10 bases left in between. The germline V gene encodes CDR1 SQVTM and CDR2 ANQGSEA. The CDR3 runs to 11 residues. This chain's CDR3 is CSVARGTEQFF. For the CDR3, the DNA is TGCAGCGTTGCGAGGGGCACTGAGCAGTTCTTC.

The chain employs TRBV2 and TRBJ2-7; 12 positions match TRBD2. Germline CDR1 is SNHLY and CDR2 is FYNNEI. V lost 10 bases to trimming and J lost 6 bases; unmatched junction nucleotides: 13. The CDR3 is made up of 15 amino acids. CDR3 loop: CATPASGRGVGEQYF. CDR3 DNA: TGTGCCACCCCGGCTAGCGGGAGGGGGGTCGGCGAGCAGTACTTC.

V gene TRBV28 combines with J gene TRBJ1-5; D gene uncertain. The CDR3 has 16 residues. Germline assignment: CDR1 MDHEN and CDR2 SYDVKM. V shed 2 bases and J shed 5 bases, with 16 bases lying between them. DNA for the CDR3: TGTGCCAGCAGTTTAGTCGGTGCAGGAGACCATCAGCCCCAGCATTTT. This sequence encodes CASSLVGAGDHQPQHF. The full variable domain, its missing parts supplied by reference TRBV28 and TRBJ1-5, is DVKVTQSSRYLVKRTGEKVFLECVQDMDHENMFWYRQDPGLGLRLIYFSYDVKMKEKGDIPEGYSVSREKKERFSLILESASTNQTSMYLCASSLVGAGDHQPQHFGDGTRLSIL.

The chain carries TRBV2 and TRBJ1-3, with D unresolved. This CDR3 spans 14 amino acids. V lost 6 bases and J 0 bases, leaving 9 bases between the germline ends. Germline V gene sequence: CDR1 SNHLY, CDR2 FYNNEI. DNA for the CDR3: TGTGCCAGCAGCGATCAGTACTCTGGAAACACCATATATTTT. Its translation: CASSDQYSGNTIYF.

This chain connects TRBV11-2 to TRBJ2-5; D call uncertain. The germline V and J ends were trimmed by 1 base and 7 bases, with 13 bases remaining between them. Germline assignment: CDR1 SGHAT and CDR2 FQNNGV. This CDR3 region has 14 residues. CDR3 DNA sequence: TGTGCCAGCAGCTTAGCCGCTATATCTGGGACCCAGTACTTC. It codes for CASSLAAISGTQYF.

The rearrangement links TRBV7-3 to TRBJ1-1; D is unclear. The V and J ends lost 4 bases and 1 base respectively, with 10 bases between them. Looked up from germline, CDR1 is SGHTA and CDR2 is FQGTGA. The CDR3 totals 14 residues. This chain's CDR3 is CASSSMPGNTEAFF. CDR3 coding DNA: TGTGCCAGCAGCTCAATGCCCGGGAACACTGAAGCTTTCTTT.

The CDR3 spells CASSLGEKLFF. The CDR3 nucleotides are TGTGCCAGCAGTTTAGGTGAAAAACTGTTTTTT. The chain couples TRBV27 to TRBJ1-4; D remains unclear. Germline CDR1 reads MNHEY; CDR2 reads SMNVEV (reference sequence). The CDR3 totals 11 residues. V was pared by 2 bases and J by 7 bases, with 2 bases between.

This clone was recorded only once. This sequence joins TRBV7-9 and TRBJ1-2; weak D call: TRBD1 (6 bases). Trimming took 3 bases from V and 3 from J, leaving 20 bases between them. This CDR3 is 17 amino acids long. Per germline, CDR1 SEHNR and CDR2 FQNEAQ (reference sequence). The DNA for the CDR3 is TGTGCCAGCAGCTTCGGGCCGTTCCAGGGGAGGGACTATGGCTACACCTTC. It specifies CASSFGPFQGRDYGYTF. The full variable domain, with the rest looked up from reference TRBV7-9 and TRBJ1-2, is DTGVSQNPRHKITKRGQNVTFRCDPISEHNRLYWYRQTLGQGPEFLTYFQNEAQLEKSRLLSDRFSAERPKGSFSTLEIQRTEQGDSAMYLCASSFGPFQGRDYGYTFGSGTRLTVV.

This clone was seen a handful of times. The chain carries TRBV28 and TRBJ1-3, with 7 nucleotides matching TRBD1. Germline assignment: CDR1 MDHEN and CDR2 SYDVKM. This CDR3 region has 18 residues. V dropped 4 bases and J dropped 0; count of bases not matched to a gene: 12. The CDR3 nucleotides read TGTGCCAGCAGTTCACCGGGACAGTTGGGAAACTCTGGAAACACCATATATTTT. Residues: CASSSPGQLGNSGNTIYF.

This chain connects TRBV10-2 to TRBJ1-4; 10 bases are shared with TRBD1. The CDR3 contains 17 residues. Germline CDR1 is WSHSY and CDR2 is SAAADI. J was trimmed by 0 bases and V by 3 bases; bases with no gene match: 4. In DNA, the CDR3 is TGCGCCAGCAGTGAACCGGGACAGGGGACAACTAATGAAAAACTGTTTTTT. The encoded protein is CASSEPGQGTTNEKLFF.

The rearrangement links TRBV9 to TRBJ2-5; TRBD2 matches 10 bases. Germline-derived CDR1 and CDR2 are SGDLS and YYNGEE. V lost 0 bases to trimming and J lost 2 bases; unmatched junction nucleotides: 7. The CDR3 totals 17 residues. The CDR3 bases are TGTGCCAGCAGCGTAGGGTCTAGCGGGAGCTTTCAAGAGACCCAGTACTTC. It specifies CASSVGSSGSFQETQYF.

There are a few counts of this clone. CDR3 protein: CASSKRQGWGLNTEAFF. As DNA, the CDR3 is TGTGCCAGTAGTAAACGACAGGGATGGGGCCTGAACACTGAAGCTTTCTTT. V gene TRBV19 combines with J gene TRBJ1-1, with 7 bases aligning to TRBD1. This CDR3 comprises 17 residues. V trimming: 4 bases; J trimming: 0 bases; junction bases outside the gene matches: 11. Per germline, CDR1 LNHDA and CDR2 SQIVND (reference sequence).

Only one count was recorded for this clone. The rearrangement joins TRBV4-1 to TRBJ1-3, with 8 bases fitting TRBD1. Germline lookup yields CDR1 MGHRA and CDR2 YSYEKL. This CDR3 comprises 16 residues. Trimming removed 1 base from V and 6 bases from J; junction bases left unmatched: 8. Written as DNA, the CDR3 is TGCGCCAGCAGCCAAGTTCCCGGACAGGGAGTAAACACCATATATTTT. It codes for CASSQVPGQGVNTIYF.

V usage is TRBV7-8 and J usage is TRBJ2-1; 15 bases align to TRBD2. The junction had 3 bases not matched to a gene; V was cut back by 3 bases and J by 3 bases. In germline, CDR1 is SGHVS, CDR2 FQNEAQ. The CDR3 has 17 amino acids. CDR3 region: CASSFGLAGGIYNEQFF. The CDR3 bases are TGTGCCAGCAGCTTCGGACTAGCGGGAGGGATCTACAATGAGCAGTTCTTC.

This sequence joins TRBV7-9 and TRBJ1-5; D possibly corresponds to TRBD1 (6 bases). Deletions cut 4 bases from V and 7 bases from J, with 23 bases between. This CDR3 has 17 residues. Germline CDR1 and CDR2: SEHNR and FQNEAQ (reference sequence). The CDR3 DNA follows: TGTGCCAGCAGCTCTACAGTTGACCAGGGGTGGATCCAGCCCCAGCATTTT. As protein: CASSSTVDQGWIQPQHF.

This clone was observed a few times. The V and J genes are TRBV6-1 and TRBJ1-1; D uncertain. This CDR3 has 14 residues. CDR1 is MNHNS and CDR2 is SASEGT in the germline V gene. Trimming pared 7 bases from V and 0 bases from J, leaving 12 bases between. CDR3 residues: CASTGDRLNTEAFF. DNA of the CDR3: TGTGCCAGCACCGGCGACCGCCTGAACACTGAAGCTTTCTTT.

The chain joins TRBV10-2 to TRBJ2-7; 11 bases fit TRBD2. The CDR3 extends over 16 amino acids. Germline V gene sequence: CDR1 WSHSY, CDR2 SAAADI. With V trimmed by 7 bases and J by 3 bases, 11 bases remained unmatched. This chain's CDR3 is CASIRTSGRSFYEQYF. Here the CDR3 DNA reads TGCGCCAGCATAAGGACTAGCGGGCGTTCGTTCTACGAGCAGTACTTC.

The V and J genes are TRBV19 and TRBJ1-4, with D possibly being TRBD1 (6 bases). The CDR3 runs 15 residues. Germline loops: CDR1 LNHDA, CDR2 SQIVND (reference sequence). V lost 7 bases to trimming and J lost 8 bases, with 20 bases between them. The CDR3 DNA reads as TGTGCCAGTACCCAGCGGATGACAGGAGGGGAAAAACTGTTTTTT. Translating it yields CASTQRMTGGEKLFF.

The chain uses TRBV28 and TRBJ1-1; D remains unclear. CDR3 length: 14 residues. V was shortened by 7 bases and J by 6 bases, with 18 bases between the two germline ends. Per germline, CDR1 MDHEN and CDR2 SYDVKM. This chain's CDR3 is CASTEGRVVAEAFF. The CDR3 DNA follows: TGTGCCAGCACAGAGGGCCGAGTAGTGGCTGAAGCTTTCTTT.

The chain recombines TRBV5-1 with TRBJ1-4; 7 nucleotides align to TRBD1. The CDR3 has 14 amino acids. Trimming cost V 2 bases and J 6 bases; bases outside gene matches: 4. Germline lookup yields CDR1 SGHRS and CDR2 YFSETQ. CDR3 nucleotides: TGCGCCAGCAGCTTCAGGGGGTTGGATGAAAAACTGTTTTTT. Translating it yields CASSFRGLDEKLFF.

V gene TRBV7-8 combines with J gene TRBJ2-1; 9 bases agree with TRBD2. The V and J ends lost 4 bases and 7 bases, in that order; junction bases with no gene match: 5. There are 14 residues in the CDR3. Germline V gene sequence: CDR1 SGHVS, CDR2 FQNEAQ. In nucleotides, the CDR3 is TGTGCCAGCAGCTCGTATAGCGGGAGTAATGAGCAGTTCTTC. It encodes CASSSYSGSNEQFF.